Sequencing of this T cell receptor (beta chain) was carried out in a study of OX40 agonist ivuxolimab in advanced cancers. This CDR3 has 14 amino acids. V gave up 7 bases and J gave up 4 bases, with 13 bases separating them. Germline V gene data show CDR1 as MNHEY and CDR2 as SVGAGI. Some clones are missing from TCRdb's copy, which holds only in-frame ones; the method was immunoSEQ multiplex PCR. The table includes tens of thousands of clones, more than 80% detected once. By share, this clone counts as medium-sized. The TCR sequence derives from an adult with an advanced solid tumor such as melanoma, head and neck, liver or kidney cancer. This chain connects TRBV6-5 to TRBJ2-2; D possibly corresponds to TRBD2 (6 bases). Sequencing used CD4+ or CD8+ T cells sorted from blood, obtained in a trial of the OX40 agonist ivuxolimab. The CDR3 DNA reads as TGTGCCAGCACGGTGGGAGCGGGCACCGGGGAGCTGTTTTTT. This gives the protein CASTVGAGTGELFF.